This T cell receptor (beta chain) was recovered during a study of cytomegalovirus exposure and HLA in healthy donors. Overall study findings and caveats: Excluded: some indistinguishable V segments such as TRBV6-2 and TRBV6-3. Cytomegalovirus-associated status was assigned to 164 TCR beta chains. A prior analysis recorded that most TCR beta V segments were productive about 87% or about 30% of the time. A later analysis appeared to link common viral pathogens to several of the most significant clusters.

On this clone itself: As yet, its antigen is unknown.

In the PCR, 60 Vbeta and 13 Jbeta primers were used. The data were produced by immunoSEQ multiplex PCR, yet TCRdb's version contains in-frame clones alone and is incomplete. The data contain 130,000 or so clones, around 80% of them singletons. This CDR3 has 13 amino acids. CDR1 is MNHNS and CDR2 is SASEGT in the germline V gene. Between the trimmed V and J ends, which lost 6 bases and 4 bases, there was a span of 13 bases. This chain uses TRBV6-1 with TRBJ2-7, with D possibly matching TRBD1 (7 bases). Material for sequencing was PBMCs. The origin of this receptor is a woman under 30 in good health and CMV-seropositive. The CDR3 loop is CASRRDSGYEQYF. The CDR3 coding sequence is TGTGCCAGCAGGCGGGACAGCGGGTACGAGCAGTACTTC.